This T cell receptor beta chain originates from a study of shared clonotypes between healthy human individuals. The study's findings and limits: Rarefaction analysis demonstrated incomplete sorted-subset sequencing notwithstanding large depth. Blood was the sole source, and tissue repertoires probably differ.

V was clipped by 1 base and J by 9 bases, with 9 bases between them. This CDR3 is 13 amino acids long. Germline values: CDR1 SEHNR, CDR2 FQNEAQ (reference sequence). This clone was counted once. What it binds is unknown. Sequencing was performed with immunoSEQ multiplex PCR; in TCRdb, only in-frame clones are kept and a portion is missing. The table has 630,000 or so clones, about 98% seen once. CD45RO negativity and positive selection for CCR7 defined naive CD8 cells, a population that excluded terminally differentiated effector memory CD45RA+ cells. Donors comprised healthy HIV-negative adults lacking recent acute infections or vaccinations.

The sequence came from a man aged 25 to 45 in good health. Sequenced material: naive CD8+ T cells sorted from blood. The chain joins TRBV7-9 to TRBJ2-2, with a weak D call TRBD1 (5 bases). The CDR3 sequence is CASSLVDNRELFF. The CDR3 nucleotides are TGTGCCAGCAGCTTAGTGGACAACCGGGAGCTGTTTTTT. The full variable domain, rest sourced from reference TRBV7-9 and TRBJ2-2, is DTGVSQNPRHKITKRGQNVTFRCDPISEHNRLYWYRQTLGQGPEFLTYFQNEAQLEKSRLLSDRFSAERPKGSFSTLEIQRTEQGDSAMYLCASSLVDNRELFFGEGSRLTVL.